A selection of T cell receptor beta chains follows, all from one sample in a study of T cell responses to AZD1222 COVID-19 vaccine. Here immunoSEQ multiplex PCR was the method, and the copy in TCRdb shows in-frame clones only, minus some. The sample holds roughly 150,000 clones, 80% to 90% seen once. Sequenced here: peripheral blood, sampled on day 0 of AZD1222 vaccination. These receptors came from an adult in good health. Each CDR3 is given with its conserved first and last residue.

V,J,CDR3
TRBV4-1,TRBJ1-4,CASSQGAVNNEKLFF
TRBV6-5,TRBJ1-1,CASRLHSSNTEAFF
TRBV5-1,TRBJ1-3,CASSLQVQGATGNTIYF
TRBV7-6,TRBJ2-5,CASSLESYQETQYF
TRBV7-6,TRBJ1-1,CASSLEDRESTEAFF
TRBV13,TRBJ2-7,CASSAARKEDHEQYF
TRBV19,TRBJ1-2,CASRKKQGQSINYGYTF
TRBV29-1,TRBJ2-5,CSVGARGSLQETQYF
TRBV30,TRBJ1-1,CAWSVLWASGPRGTEAFF
TRBV10-3,TRBJ2-1,CAISEPGGPGREQFF
TRBV15,TRBJ1-2,CATSREGVGGYTF
TRBV7-2,TRBJ1-1,CASSKEADMNTEAFF
TRBV4-2,TRBJ1-2,CASSQEGYGYTF
TRBV6-5,TRBJ2-2,CASSTRGSTGELFF
TRBV10-3,TRBJ2-1,CAIRPSGSLNNEQFF
TRBV7-2,TRBJ2-7,CASSLLTRYEQYF
TRBV5-6,TRBJ1-6,CASSPKPGRSSYNSPLHF
TRBV7-2,TRBJ1-1,CASSFTENTEAFF
TRBV4-2,TRBJ1-2,CASSQTQGNYGYTF
TRBV18,TRBJ2-2,CASSPAANTGELFF
TRBV19,TRBJ1-6,CASTQPNGDSPLHF
TRBV7-2,TRBJ1-2,CASSPTTGVLDGYTF
TRBV19,TRBJ2-2,CASSFRTGVNTGELFF
TRBV3-1/TRBV3-2,TRBJ1-3,CASSSGSYSGNTIYF
TRBV28,TRBJ2-7,CASSHSGQGSYEQYF
TRBV28,TRBJ1-6,CASSSLDRNYNSPLHF
TRBV5-6,TRBJ1-1,CASSLMGDHLLEAFF
TRBV9,TRBJ1-1,CASSLHLGGLNTEAFF
TRBV5-5,TRBJ2-1,CASSQLAGASRNEQFF
TRBV2,TRBJ1-5,CASSGDRLGDQPQHF
TRBV5-1,TRBJ2-3,CASSSGSTDTQYF
TRBV7-2,TRBJ1-3,CASSPWGGLSSGNTIYF